The 11 T cell receptor beta chains reported below all come from one sample, sequenced in a study of T cells in Graves' hyperthyroidism and ophthalmopathy. Amplified TCR beta CDR3 regions came from RNA transcripts. A first-round RT-PCR of the TCR CDR3 used the HTBI primer set. TCRdb redid the calling of the multiplex PCR reads with MiXCR, one entry per CDR3 protein. The repertoire holds approximately 400,000 distinct CDR3 sequences, around a sixth seen once, with roughly 25% in the top ten. Sequencing was done on a sample of blood. The receptors here all came from a woman aged 18-29 years with Graves' hyperthyroidism that later progressed to Graves' ophthalmopathy.

In its sample, this clonotype was seen many times. The chain is built from TRBV20-1 and TRBJ2-1; D call uncertain. The germline CDR1 and CDR2 sequences are DFQATT and SNEGSKA (reference sequence). This CDR3 contains 13 residues. The V end lost 7 bases, the J end lost 0 bases, and 10 bases lay between the germline ends. CDR3 sequence (DNA): TGCAGTGTGTGGATCAGCTCCTACAATGAGCAGTTCTTC. It encodes CSVWISSYNEQFF.

This clonotype was seen repeatedly, ten times or more. V and J are TRBV20-1 and TRBJ2-5, with 7 bases lining up with TRBD2. J lost 1 base, V lost 0 bases, and 11 bases had no gene match. Germline values: CDR1 DFQATT, CDR2 SNEGSKA (reference sequence). This CDR3 region has 17 residues. CDR3 sequence reads: CSARDPHWGRAQETQYF. In nucleotides, the CDR3 is TGCAGTGCTAGAGATCCCCATTGGGGGAGGGCCCAAGAGACCCAGTACTTC.

The table lists this clonotype with many counts. V is TRBV7-9 and J is TRBJ2-5; a possible D gene is TRBD1 (6 bases). CDR3 length: 15 amino acids. CDR1 is SEHNR, CDR2 FQNEAQ, per germline (reference sequence). Trimming left V 5 bases short and J 4 bases short, with 17 bases between. The CDR3 DNA reads as TGTGCCAGCAGCCTCCCCCCCAAAGGGGGAGAGACCCAGTACTTC. This encodes CASSLPPKGGETQYF.

This clonotype was seen repeatedly, ten times or more. The V call is TRBV18, the J call TRBJ2-7; 7 bases are shared with TRBD2. This CDR3 has 15 residues. Per the germline V gene, CDR1 is KGHSH and CDR2 is LQKENI. V trimming: 6 bases; J trimming: 0 bases; junction bases outside the gene matches: 8. CDR3 nucleotide sequence: TGTGCCAGCTCCTCGGGACTACTCGACTCCTACGAGCAGTACTTC. Protein product: CASSSGLLDSYEQYF. The entire variable domain, with the rest obtained from reference TRBV18 and TRBJ2-7, is as follows: NAGVMQNPRHLVRRRGQEARLRCSPMKGHSHVYWYRQLPEEGLKFMVYLQKENIIDESGMPKERFSAEFPKEGPSILRIQQVVRGDSAAYFCASSSGLLDSYEQYFGPGTRLTVT.

The rearrangement joins TRBV7-9 to TRBJ2-5; D is uncertain. The CDR3 consists of 15 residues. Trimming took 4 bases from V and 2 from J, leaving 14 bases between them. CDR1 is SEHNR, CDR2 FQNEAQ, per germline (reference sequence). DNA of the CDR3: TGTGCCAGCAGCTACTATGACGCCCGTCAAGAGACCCAGTACTTC. It is translated as CASSYYDARQETQYF.

Ten or more counts support this clonotype. The rearrangement links TRBV20-1 to TRBJ1-5; the D is unclear. Trimming removed 7 bases from V and 0 bases from J, with 13 bases in between. Germline V lookup: CDR1 DFQATT, CDR2 SNEGSKA (reference sequence). This CDR3 contains 14 residues. The chain's CDR3 is CSVVRRNSNQPQHF. DNA of the CDR3: TGCAGTGTTGTACGGCGGAATAGCAATCAGCCCCAGCATTTT.

This clonotype has at least ten counts. This chain links TRBV7-2 with TRBJ2-1; 8 bases are shared with TRBD2. This CDR3 is 17 amino acids long. V was pared by 0 bases and J by 7 bases, with 11 bases of the junction left unmatched. CDR1 and CDR2 (germline): SGHTA, FQGNSA. CDR3 sequence (DNA): TGTGCCAGCAGCTTAGCAGATCGGCTAGCGGGTGGTAATGAGCAGTTCTTC. Amino acid sequence: CASSLADRLAGGNEQFF.

Many counts were recorded for this clonotype. The chain employs TRBV6-1 and TRBJ2-1; D gene uncertain. Between the trimmed V and J ends, which lost 3 bases and 9 bases, there was a span of 18 bases. CDR3 length: 15 amino acids. The germline gives CDR1 MNHNS, CDR2 SASEGT. For the CDR3, the DNA is TGTGCCAGCAGTGACCTCGCGGAACCCTCGGGTGAGCAGTTCTTC. This gives the protein CASSDLAEPSGEQFF.

This clonotype was seen at least ten times. The chain joins TRBV5-6 to TRBJ1-1; no clear D gene. Deletions cut 1 base from V and 1 base from J, with 11 bases between. The CDR3 loop spans 15 amino acids. Germline loops: CDR1 SGHDT, CDR2 YYEEEE. The CDR3: CASSLFNTKNTEAFF. CDR3 nucleotides: TGTGCCAGCAGCTTGTTTAACACCAAGAACACTGAAGCTTTCTTT.

The gene calls are TRBV5-1 and TRBJ1-6; D might be TRBD1 (6 bases). The V gene lost 9 bases and the J gene lost 10 bases, with 20 bases spanning the gap. This CDR3 region has 14 residues. Looked up from germline, CDR1 is SGHRS and CDR2 is YFSETQ. CDR3 in amino acids: CANPGQRAKSPLHF. The DNA of the CDR3 is TGCGCCAACCCTGGACAGAGGGCAAAATCACCCCTCCACTTT.

Comments on this clonotype: This may stem from a read error, because a much larger clone lies one nucleotide away. The chain carries TRBV11-3 and TRBJ2-7, with 7 bases that match TRBD2. The CDR3 has 15 residues. Trimming took 1 base from V and 1 from J; bases not matched to a gene: 4. Germline CDR1 and CDR2: SGHNT and YENEEA. This CDR3 reads CASSLGTSVSYEQYF. CDR3 sequence (DNA): TGTGCCAGCAGCTTAGGTACTAGCGTATCCTACGAGCAGTACTTC.